The rows below give T cell receptor beta chains drawn from one sample of a study of blood T cells in healthy people across ages. One entry per CDR3 protein, called by TCRdb with MiXCR from the 5' RACE reads. In the table there are 1,100,000 or so distinct CDR3 sequences, under 45% of which are singletons. The specimen sequenced was blood. The receptor source for this set is a woman aged 55-75 years in good health. The conserved cysteine and the conserved F or W are not part of the CDR3 here.

v_call cdr3_aa
TRBV4-1 ASSQYTDTQY
TRBV20-1 SASGRVRYEQF
TRBV9 ASSVSGDSTDTQY
TRBV7-9 ASSTRPREENNEQF
TRBV10-2 ASREEGITYEQY
TRBV27 ASSPVSIYEQY
TRBV20-1 SAKAGSYNEQF
TRBV27 ASSLDGVGLAGMVREQY
TRBV9 ASSVESASTDTQY
TRBV7-9 APAVHGTQGDEQF
TRBV2 ASSLETPELNEKLF
TRBV27 ASSLSRGFYEQY
TRBV9 ASSLGRWGRASNEQF
TRBV12-3/TRBV12-4 ASSKGLAGGIEQF
TRBV7-8 ASSFYRAGRSTEQY
TRBV5-1 ASSSPDNSGYKSSYNEQF
TRBV20-1 SARALPSGANVLT
TRBV29-1 SVPGQGGQREAF
TRBV24-1 ATSESYGHYGYT
TRBV12-3/TRBV12-4 ASSFPGGSYEQY
TRBV6-6 ASIPFSGSAGANVLT
TRBV4-1 ASSRQRDTGELF
TRBV3-1 ASSQDLPAYNEQF
TRBV5-6 ASSPVGWKTYEQY
TRBV4-1 ASSQVGGFQETQY